The clone carrying this TCR beta chain was counted at least ten times. The data were taken from a study of T cells in Graves' hyperthyroidism and ophthalmopathy. This CDR3 region has 14 residues. V lost 5 bases and J 1 base, leaving 9 bases between the germline ends. Germline loops: CDR1 LNHDA, CDR2 SQIVND (reference sequence). Amplification of TCR beta CDR3 regions used RNA as the template. Using the HTBI primer set, a first-round RT-PCR was run on the TCR CDR3. A single record per CDR3 protein comes from TCRdb applying MiXCR to the multiplex PCR reads. The repertoire has roughly 400,000 distinct CDR3 sequences, more than 12% of them found once; the top ten carry 25% to 30%.

The clonotype comes from a man aged 50 or older with Graves' ophthalmopathy. The chain is built from TRBV19 and TRBJ2-1; D is uncertain. Sequenced input: blood. This CDR3 reads CASSQARSYNEQFF. As DNA, the CDR3 is TGTGCCAGTAGTCAAGCTAGGTCCTACAATGAGCAGTTCTTC.